This T cell receptor beta chain was identified during a study of cytomegalovirus exposure and HLA in healthy donors. Trimming stripped 2 bases from V and 0 bases from J, with 11 bases between. The germline gives CDR1 SGHDT, CDR2 YYEEEE. This CDR3 has 15 residues. The PCR had 60 Vbeta and 13 Jbeta primers. TCRdb's table, derived via immunoSEQ multiplex PCR, lists solely in-frame clones and lacks some. The table has some 110,000 clones, 78% seen once; the top ten hold about 6%. This receptor was identified in a male donor in good health and CMV-seronegative. The sequenced sample consisted of PBMCs. The J gene is TRBJ1-1, the V gene TRBV5-6; no reliable D call. Here the CDR3 reads CASSFSVVMNTEAFF. The CDR3 nucleotides read TGTGCCAGCAGCTTTTCGGTAGTCATGAACACTGAAGCTTTCTTT.